This is a list of T cell receptor beta chains from one sample in a study of T-cell reconstitution after alpha-beta-depleted transplantation in children. TCRdb independently ran MiXCR on the PCR reads; one entry per CDR3 protein. Found here are a few hundred thousand distinct CDR3 sequences, roughly 25% of them singletons; the top ten hold roughly 2.7%. The sample in question was PBMCs, obtained before TCRalphabeta/CD19-depleted stem cell transplant. The origin of the receptors is a girl aged 2 to 10 with Fanconi anemia, due to receive a stem cell transplant. Each CDR3 is given with its conserved first and last residue. D genes are given only for firm matches. Clone size is given for some rows only: seen once, a few or many times, or a class if the clone is expanded.

CASSLAESNGELFF	TGCGCCAGCAGCTTGGCCGAATCCAACGGGGAGCTGTTTTTT	-	TRBV5-1	many	TRBJ2-2
CASSLQVRDTEAFF	TGTGCCAGCAGCTTACAGGTCAGGGACACTGAAGCTTTCTTT	-	TRBV13	many	TRBJ1-1
CATSPGGWRETQYF	TGTGCCACCTCCCCTGGGGGTTGGAGGGAGACCCAGTACTTC	-	TRBV24-1	-	TRBJ2-5
CSVAQTGNTEAFF	TGCAGCGTTGCCCAGACAGGGAACACTGAAGCTTTCTTT	-	TRBV29-1	few	TRBJ1-1
CASSYSNLPRDNEQFF	TGTGCCAGCAGTTACTCGAATCTGCCCCGGGACAATGAGCAGTTCTTC	-	TRBV6-5	few	TRBJ2-1
CASSLGGTGTEAFF	TGTGCCAGCAGCTTAGGCGGGACAGGGACTGAAGCTTTCTTT	TRBD1	TRBV7-2	many	TRBJ1-1
CASSFGPFGRAHYNEQFF	TGTGCCAGCAGCTTCGGCCCTTTCGGGAGGGCCCACTACAATGAGCAGTTCTTC	TRBD2	TRBV11-2	few	TRBJ2-1
CSVDQDRGYTF	TGCAGCGTCGACCAGGACAGGGGGTACACCTTC	TRBD1	TRBV29-1	many	TRBJ1-2
CASRGEGRPKNTGELFF	TGCGCCAGCAGGGGGGAGGGCAGGCCGAAGAACACCGGGGAGCTGTTTTTT	TRBD2	TRBV5-1	-	TRBJ2-2
CASTRLGSYEQYF	TGCGCCAGCACGAGACTAGGGTCCTACGAGCAGTACTTC	-	TRBV10-2	-	TRBJ2-7